The T cell receptor beta chain described here comes from a study of blood T cell repertoires in COVID-19. Turning to the study itself: Samples came from the United States, Italy and Spain, spanning acute and convalescent COVID-19. The cDNA or gDNA used as material had been derived from T cells, B-cell-depleted T cells, or PBMCs.

Germline V gene lookup returns CDR1 MRHNA and CDR2 SNTAGT. This CDR3 is built from 15 residues. The V segment lost 2 bases and the J segment 1 base; nucleotides outside the gene matches: 3. Original methodology: Amplified reference gene primers provided the basis for estimating nucleated cell counts. Method: immunoSEQ multiplex PCR; TCRdb's copy keeps in-frame clones and lacks some. V and J calls and clone size are those listed in that table; D and trimming were worked out from the DNA. The sample contains over 300,000 clones, roughly 89% of which appear only once. What was sequenced was peripheral blood. The TCR originated in a man between 18 and 35 years old with active or convalescent COVID-19. The chain employs TRBV6-4 and TRBJ2-3; 7 nucleotides match TRBD1. The CDR3 coding sequence is TGTGCCAGCAGTGACCCTACAGGGGGCACAGATACGCAGTATTTT. It codes for CASSDPTGGTDTQYF.